These 8 T cell receptor beta chains were all obtained from the same sample, sequenced in a study of blood T cells in healthy people across ages. The use of a sample-barcoded 5' primer and a J-beta primer mix characterized a second PCR of roughly 7 to 12 cycles. Each CDR3 protein is one row after TCRdb ran MiXCR on the 5' RACE reads. This table has over a million distinct CDR3 sequences, 40% to 55% appearing once. Sample: blood. These TCRs come from a woman aged 60 to 75 in good health.

The chain joins TRBV5-6 to TRBJ2-3; 7 positions agree with TRBD1. CDR3 size: 15 residues. Trimming at V came to 4 bases and at J to 0 bases, leaving 5 bases not matched to a gene. Germline assignment: CDR1 SGHDT and CDR2 YYEEEE. The CDR3 reads CASSQPDRSTDTQYF. The DNA for the CDR3 is TGTGCCAGCAGCCAACCGGACAGGAGCACAGATACGCAGTATTTT. Together with reference TRBV5-6 and TRBJ2-3, the CDR3 gives the full variable domain: DAGVTQSPTHLIKTRGQQVTLRCSPKSGHDTVSWYQQALGQGPQFIFQYYEEEERQRGNFPDRFSGHQFPNYSSELNVNALLLGDSALYLCASSQPDRSTDTQYFGPGTRLTVL.

The genes are TRBV6-2 or TRBV6-3 and TRBJ1-2; D is undetermined. Germline CDR1 is MNHEY and CDR2 is SVGEGT. With 6 bases removed from V and 7 bases from J, the gap between germline ends came to 21 bases. The length of the CDR3 is 15 residues. CDR3 nucleotide sequence: TGTGCCAGCAGGAAACCCAGGAGTCCCCGGGGTGGCTACACCTTC. This gives the protein CASRKPRSPRGGYTF.

This chain uses TRBV7-8 with TRBJ2-7, with D uncertain. Deletions cut 5 bases from V and 0 bases from J, with 11 bases between. Germline V gene lookup returns CDR1 SGHVS and CDR2 FQNEAQ. CDR3 length: 14 amino acids. CDR3 region: CASSVDTNSYEQYF. CDR3 DNA sequence: TGTGCCAGCAGCGTTGACACCAACTCCTACGAGCAGTACTTC. Drawing the rest from reference TRBV7-8 and TRBJ2-7, the complete variable domain is GAGVSQSPRYKVAKRGQDVALRCDPISGHVSLFWYQQALGQGPEFLTYFQNEAQLDKSGLPSDRFFAERPEGSVSTLKIQRTQQEDSAVYLCASSVDTNSYEQYFGPGTRLTVT.

The J gene is TRBJ2-5, the V gene TRBV10-3; TRBD2 matches 14 bases. The CDR3 covers 13 residues. The V and J ends lost 10 bases and 5 bases, in that order; junction bases with no gene match: 3. Germline CDR1 ENHRY, CDR2 SYGVKD. The CDR3 protein is CATRTSGGETQYF. CDR3 in DNA: TGTGCCACCCGGACTAGCGGGGGGGAGACCCAGTACTTC.

V is TRBV27 and J is TRBJ2-5; a weak D match, TRBD1 (6 bases). The J call may not be correct, given that the DNA end is closer to TRBJ2-7. The CDR3 contains 14 residues. From germline, CDR1 is MNHEY and CDR2 SMNVEV (reference sequence). The CDR3 region has the DNA TGTGCCAGCAGTTATTGGGCAGGGGCGGTCGAGCAGTACTTC. Amino acid sequence: CASSYWAGAVEQYF.

Only a few counts were recorded for this clonotype. Here the CDR3 DNA reads TGCAGTGCTCCGACAGGCCCCTATGGCTACACCTTC. Translating gives CSAPTGPYGYTF. V is TRBV20-1 and J is TRBJ1-2; D possibly corresponds to TRBD1 (6 bases). Trimming left V 5 bases short and J 4 bases short, with 11 bases between. Germline lookup yields CDR1 DFQATT and CDR2 SNEGSKA (reference sequence). The CDR3 is 12 amino acids.

The J gene is TRBJ2-3, the V gene TRBV6-2 or TRBV6-3; TRBD1 agrees at 8 bases. Germline CDR1 reads MNHEY; CDR2 reads SVGEGT. V gave up 6 bases and J gave up 5 bases; unmatched junction bases: 10. This CDR3 comprises 15 residues. As DNA, the CDR3 is TGTGCCAGCAGCCTTGACAGGGGCCCCATAGATACGCAGTATTTT. Translating gives CASSLDRGPIDTQYF.

The chain carries TRBV12-3 or TRBV12-4 and TRBJ2-1; maybe TRBD1 (7 bases). The CDR3 length is 15 residues. V was clipped by 8 bases and J by 1 base, with 15 bases between them. In nucleotides, the CDR3 is TGTGCCAGCGTCCGGGAGACAGGGTCCTACAATGAGCAGTTCTTC. Translation gives CASVRETGSYNEQFF.